This T cell receptor (beta chain) was documented in a study of shared clonotypes between healthy human individuals (dated by TCRdb to about 2020). About the investigation overall: A couple of women and three men aged 18 to 49 years were included in the cohort. Per donor, leukapheresis produced somewhere between about 0.85 and 8.9 billion PBMCs. For each donor, CD4 naive and CD4 memory were each run on three plates, CD8 naive on two plates, and CD8 memory on one plate. To estimate repertoire size and how much clonotypes are shared between individuals, the study performed deep sequencing of blood TCR repertoires from roughly five healthy adults. To increase sequencing depth and limit assay-specific biases, TCR repertoire library preparation and sequencing were carried out by different laboratories using diverse techniques.

The donors were healthy, HIV-negative adults who had no recently reported acute infections or vaccinations. All donors were Caucasian adults living in Nashville, Tennessee, USA. CD4+ T cells were enriched by magnetic negative selection, after which naive cells were positively selected on CD45RA and the negative fraction was taken as the memory subset. Blood was obtained by leukapheresis, after which PBMCs were separated by Ficoll-Histopaque density gradient centrifugation and cryopreserved in liquid nitrogen vapor phase. Analytical flow cytometry was used to check the purity and quantity of every magnetically sorted T cell population. Each sorted fraction had its genomic DNA isolated and then quantified by UV absorbance on a Nanodrop 2000c. What the work shows at the level of the full study, not this receptor alone: The genetic and exposure-history diversity represented was limited by the small number of donors. Sharing across a few donors was observed for 4.5% to 6.5% of naive CD4, over 3% of naive CD8, 2% to 2.5% of memory CD4, and about 0.39% of memory CD8 clonotypes. Larger estimated clonotype richness was generally found for naive subsets than for memory subsets. Clonotypes shared by all four sorted-subset donors showed higher generation probabilities than non-shared clonotypes. Sampling was limited to blood, and TCR repertoires in tissue likely differ from TCR repertoires in blood. Based on pairwise subsampling, the degree of clonotype sharing among donors was expected to be affected by sequencing depth. Incomplete sequencing was indicated by rarefaction of sorted-subset datasets, despite the large sequencing depth.

Its CDR3 holds 13 amino acids, cysteine through phenylalanine. The entry retains the CDR3 DNA only, 39 bases that are in frame from base 1. CDR1 and CDR2 were assigned from the germline V gene (reference sequence) as MNHNY and SVGAGI. Trimmed from V: 5 bases; trimmed from J: 6 bases; junction bases lacking a gene match: 6. TCR CDR3 regions were amplified from genomic DNA by multiplex PCR using the deep immunoSEQ assay. Extracted genomic DNA from each cell subset was spread evenly across all wells of several immunoSEQ 96-well plates, with each plate serving as a replicate. For sorted subsets, roughly 200 ng of genomic DNA, equivalent to 30,000 or so T cell genomes, went into each replicate PCR. Purified libraries were quantified with a Qubit 3.0 fluorometer, sized on a Bioanalyzer 2100, and re-quantified with the KAPA Library Quantification kit. Each immunoSEQ 96-well plate was sequenced on its own single-read 150-cycle Illumina NextSeq 550 flow cell. Concerning the study's data processing: The immunoSEQ output contained only junctional sequences without quality scores, so filtering could not match that applied to full-length reads. To assign V/J genes and CDR3, sequences were annotated using PyIR, a Python wrapper for IgBLAST v1.9, with IMGT germline references. Reads with weak V/J assignments (E-value above 1e-6), missing CDR3, stop codons, out-of-frame junctions, or ambiguous translated residues were removed. V3J clonotypes were defined as sequences sharing the same inferred V gene, J gene, and CDR3 amino acid sequence. The percentage overlap between two repertoires was calculated by dividing the number of shared unique clonotypes by the size of the smaller repertoire. RTK rarefaction, the Chao1 estimator, and Recon v2.1 estimates of unobserved clonotypes were used to assess repertoire richness. Generation probabilities for all TCRbeta clonotypes obtained by the gDNA method from a handful of donors were computed using OLGA. TCRdb obtained this table from immuneACCESS and retained in-frame rearrangements with V and J assigned. These tables miss some clones; where compared with another copy, unresolved V genes account for less than half of the shortfall, and the remainder is unexplained. V and J calls and clone size are those listed in that table; D and trimming were worked out from the DNA. Here the sample has under 1,100,000 clones; 75% to 80% occur a single time. Of the sample, roughly 0.65% falls within the top ten clones.

A single count supports this clone. Its specific antigen is unknown. The input lacks base qualities; no much larger clone sits a single base away. This receptor was identified in a man younger than 30 in good health. Some clones in this sample may be carry-over from other donors' samples. Here the chain combines TRBV6-6 and TRBJ2-7, and 8 junction bases match TRBD1. The sample taken for sequencing was memory CD4+ T cells from PBMCs. According to the study, the label for this sample's cell subset or site signals: CD45RA-negative fraction. In nucleotide form, the sequence is TGTGCCAGCAGTCTCCGCGACAGGGGCGAGCAGTACTTC. This sequence encodes CASSLRDRGEQYF.